The clone carrying this TCR beta chain turned up a few times. TCRdb reprocessed the PCR reads via MiXCR and lists one record per CDR3 protein. The sample contains around 460,000 distinct CDR3 sequences, less than 30% of which appear only once. This entry belongs to a study of molecular identifiers for immune sequencing clone quantification. The V and J ends lost 3 bases and 3 bases, in that order; junction bases with no gene match: 7. CDR3 size: 17 residues. Germline V gene sequence: CDR1 MGHDK, CDR2 SYGVNS. This TCR was sampled from a human donor in good health. Some libraries in this study had Jurkat cell RNA spiked in. The V gene is TRBV25-1, the J gene TRBJ2-3; 12 positions match TRBD1. Sequenced input: naive CD8+ T cells from blood, with Jurkat cell RNA spiked in. Regarding subset: FACS-sorted CD8+CD4-CCR7+CD45RA+ naive T cells. Here the CDR3 DNA reads TGTGCCAGCAGTGATGTCGGGACAGGGGGCAATACAGATACGCAGTATTTT. It encodes CASSDVGTGGNTDTQYF.